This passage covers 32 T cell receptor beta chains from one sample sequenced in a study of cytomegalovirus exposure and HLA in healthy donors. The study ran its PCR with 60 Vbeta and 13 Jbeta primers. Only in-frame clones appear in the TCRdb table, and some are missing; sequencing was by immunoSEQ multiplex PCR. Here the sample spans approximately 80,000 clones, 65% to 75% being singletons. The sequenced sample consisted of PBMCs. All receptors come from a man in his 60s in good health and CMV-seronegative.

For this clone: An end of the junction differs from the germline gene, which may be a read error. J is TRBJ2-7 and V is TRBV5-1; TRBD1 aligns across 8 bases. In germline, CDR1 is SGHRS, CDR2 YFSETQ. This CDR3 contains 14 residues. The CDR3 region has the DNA TGCGCCGGCAGCTTCGTCCAGGGGGCGGAGGAGCAGTACTTC. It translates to CAGSFVQGAEEQYF. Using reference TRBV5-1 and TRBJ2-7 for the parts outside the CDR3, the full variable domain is KAGVTQTPRYLIKTRGQQVTLSCSPISGHRSVSWYQQTPGQGLQFLFEYFSETQRNKGNFPGRFSGRQFSNSRSEMNVSTLELGDSALYLCAGSFVQGAEEQYFGPGTRLTVT.

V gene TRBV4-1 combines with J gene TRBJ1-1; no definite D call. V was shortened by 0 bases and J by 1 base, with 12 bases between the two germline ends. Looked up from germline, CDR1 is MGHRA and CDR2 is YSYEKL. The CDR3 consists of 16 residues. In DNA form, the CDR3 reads TGCGCCAGCAGCCAAGATCGTGCGGAGAGGAACACTGAAGCTTTCTTT. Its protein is CASSQDRAERNTEAFF.

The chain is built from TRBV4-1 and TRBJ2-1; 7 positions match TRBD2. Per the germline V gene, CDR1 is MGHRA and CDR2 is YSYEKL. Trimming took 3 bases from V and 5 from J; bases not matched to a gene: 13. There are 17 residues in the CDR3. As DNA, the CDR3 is TGCGCCAGCAGCCAGGCCCCGGCTAGCGGAGACCACAATGAGCAGTTCTTC. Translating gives CASSQAPASGDHNEQFF.

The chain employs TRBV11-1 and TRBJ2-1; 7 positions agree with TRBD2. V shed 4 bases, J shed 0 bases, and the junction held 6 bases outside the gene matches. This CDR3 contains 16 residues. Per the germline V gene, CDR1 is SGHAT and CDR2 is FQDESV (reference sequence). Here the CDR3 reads CASSSSGATSYNEQFF. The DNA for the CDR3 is TGTGCCAGCAGCTCGAGCGGGGCTACCTCCTACAATGAGCAGTTCTTC.

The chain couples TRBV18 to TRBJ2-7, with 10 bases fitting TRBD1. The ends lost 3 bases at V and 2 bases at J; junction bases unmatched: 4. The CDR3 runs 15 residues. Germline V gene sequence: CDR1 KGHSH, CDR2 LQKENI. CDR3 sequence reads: CASSPRDRGTYEQYF. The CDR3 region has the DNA TGTGCCAGCTCACCCCGGGACAGGGGCACCTACGAGCAGTACTTC.

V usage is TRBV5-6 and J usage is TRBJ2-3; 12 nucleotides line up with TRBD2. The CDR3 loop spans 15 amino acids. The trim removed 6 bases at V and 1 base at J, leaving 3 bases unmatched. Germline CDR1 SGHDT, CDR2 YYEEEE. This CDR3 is CASTTSGRRTDTQYF. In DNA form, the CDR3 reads TGTGCCAGCACCACTAGCGGGAGGCGCACAGATACGCAGTATTTT.

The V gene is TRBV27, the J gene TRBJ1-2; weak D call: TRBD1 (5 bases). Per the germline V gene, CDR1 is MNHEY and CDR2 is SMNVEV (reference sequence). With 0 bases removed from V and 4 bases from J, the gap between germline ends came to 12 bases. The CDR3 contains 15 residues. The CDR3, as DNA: TGTGCCAGCAGTTTATCTCGACAGTCTATCTATGGCTACACCTTC. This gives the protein CASSLSRQSIYGYTF.

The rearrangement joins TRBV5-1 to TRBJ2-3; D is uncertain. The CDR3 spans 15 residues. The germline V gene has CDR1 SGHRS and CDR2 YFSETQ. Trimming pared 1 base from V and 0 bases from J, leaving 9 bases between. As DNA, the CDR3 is TGCGCCAGCAGCTTGAATATATATAGCACAGATACGCAGTATTTT. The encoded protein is CASSLNIYSTDTQYF.

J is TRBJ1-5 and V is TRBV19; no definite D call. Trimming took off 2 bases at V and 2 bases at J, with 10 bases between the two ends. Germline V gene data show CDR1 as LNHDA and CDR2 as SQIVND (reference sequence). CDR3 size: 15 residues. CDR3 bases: TGTGCCAGTAGTATATCGGGGTATGGCAATCAGCCCCAGCATTTT. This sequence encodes CASSISGYGNQPQHF.

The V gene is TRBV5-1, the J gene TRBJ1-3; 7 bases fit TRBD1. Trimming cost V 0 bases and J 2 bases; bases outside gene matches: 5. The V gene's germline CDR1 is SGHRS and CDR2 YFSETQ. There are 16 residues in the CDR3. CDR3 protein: CASSLGQGRPGNTIYF. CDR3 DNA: TGCGCCAGCAGCTTGGGACAGGGTCGTCCTGGAAACACCATATATTTT.

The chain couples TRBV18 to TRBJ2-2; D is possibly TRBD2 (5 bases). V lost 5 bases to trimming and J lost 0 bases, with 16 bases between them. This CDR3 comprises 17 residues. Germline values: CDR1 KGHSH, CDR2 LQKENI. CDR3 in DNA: TGTGCCAGCTCAGGAATCCGGACTGCTACGAACACCGGGGAGCTGTTTTTT. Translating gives CASSGIRTATNTGELFF. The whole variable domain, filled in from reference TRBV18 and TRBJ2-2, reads NAGVMQNPRHLVRRRGQEARLRCSPMKGHSHVYWYRQLPEEGLKFMVYLQKENIIDESGMPKERFSAEFPKEGPSILRIQQVVRGDSAAYFCASSGIRTATNTGELFFGEGSRLTVL.

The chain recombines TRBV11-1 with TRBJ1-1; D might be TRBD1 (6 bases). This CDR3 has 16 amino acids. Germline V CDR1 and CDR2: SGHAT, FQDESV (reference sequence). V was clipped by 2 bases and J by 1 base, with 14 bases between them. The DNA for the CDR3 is TGTGCCAGCAGCTTAAACTGGGACACCACGAACACTGAAGCTTTCTTT. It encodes CASSLNWDTTNTEAFF.

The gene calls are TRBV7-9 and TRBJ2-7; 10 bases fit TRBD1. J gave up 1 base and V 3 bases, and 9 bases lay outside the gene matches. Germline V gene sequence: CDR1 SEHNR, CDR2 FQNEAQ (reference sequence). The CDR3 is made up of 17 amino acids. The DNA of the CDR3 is TGTGCCAGCAGCTTGGCCCCCTGGGACAGGGGATCCTACGAGCAGTACTTC. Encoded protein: CASSLAPWDRGSYEQYF.

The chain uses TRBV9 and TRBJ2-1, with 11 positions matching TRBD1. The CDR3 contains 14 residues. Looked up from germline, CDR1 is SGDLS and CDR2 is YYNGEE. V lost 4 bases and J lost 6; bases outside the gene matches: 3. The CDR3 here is CASSLGTGGNEQFF. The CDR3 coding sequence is TGTGCCAGCAGCCTGGGGACAGGGGGCAATGAGCAGTTCTTC.

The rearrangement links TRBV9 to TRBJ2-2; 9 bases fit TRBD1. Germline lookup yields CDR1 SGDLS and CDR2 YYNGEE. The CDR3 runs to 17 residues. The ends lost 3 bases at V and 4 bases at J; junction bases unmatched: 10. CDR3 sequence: CASSEKPGQGGTGELFF. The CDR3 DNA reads TGTGCCAGCAGCGAAAAACCGGGACAGGGAGGCACCGGGGAGCTGTTTTTT.

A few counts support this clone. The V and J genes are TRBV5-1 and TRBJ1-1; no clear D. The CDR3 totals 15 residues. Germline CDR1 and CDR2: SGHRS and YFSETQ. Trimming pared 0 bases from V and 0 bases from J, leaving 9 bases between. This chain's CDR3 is CASSLAQRMNTEAFF. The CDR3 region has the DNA TGCGCCAGCAGCTTGGCTCAGCGGATGAACACTGAAGCTTTCTTT.

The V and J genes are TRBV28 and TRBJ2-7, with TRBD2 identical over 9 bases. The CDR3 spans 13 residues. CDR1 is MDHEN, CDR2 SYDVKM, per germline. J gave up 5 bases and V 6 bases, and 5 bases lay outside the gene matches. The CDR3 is CASRSSGENEQYF. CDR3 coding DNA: TGTGCCAGCAGGTCTAGCGGGGAGAACGAGCAGTACTTC.

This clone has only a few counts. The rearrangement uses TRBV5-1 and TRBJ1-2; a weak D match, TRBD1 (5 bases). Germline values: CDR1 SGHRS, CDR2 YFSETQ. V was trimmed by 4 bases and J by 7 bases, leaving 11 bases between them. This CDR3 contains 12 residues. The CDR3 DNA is TGCGCCAGCAGCGCCGACAGCCGTGGCTACACCTTC. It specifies CASSADSRGYTF.

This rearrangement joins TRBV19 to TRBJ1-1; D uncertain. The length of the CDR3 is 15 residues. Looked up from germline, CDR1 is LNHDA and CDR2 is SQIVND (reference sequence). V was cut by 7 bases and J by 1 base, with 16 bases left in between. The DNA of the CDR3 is TGTGCCAGTATTCTTAATACTCGGGGGAACACTGAAGCTTTCTTT. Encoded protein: CASILNTRGNTEAFF.

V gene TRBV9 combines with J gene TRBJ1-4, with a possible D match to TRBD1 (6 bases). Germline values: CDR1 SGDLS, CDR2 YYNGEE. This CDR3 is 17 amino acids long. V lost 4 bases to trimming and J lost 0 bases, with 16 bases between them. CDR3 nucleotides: TGTGCCAGCAGCTCTACGGCAGGGGTTTCAACTAATGAAAAACTGTTTTTT. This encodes CASSSTAGVSTNEKLFF.

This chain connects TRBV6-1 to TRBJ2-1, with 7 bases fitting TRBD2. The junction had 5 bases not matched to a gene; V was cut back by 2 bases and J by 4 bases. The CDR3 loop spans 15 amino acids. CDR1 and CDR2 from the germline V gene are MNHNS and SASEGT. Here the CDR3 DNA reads TGTGCCAGCAGTGAAAGTGGTAGCGGGTACAATGAGCAGTTCTTC. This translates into CASSESGSGYNEQFF.

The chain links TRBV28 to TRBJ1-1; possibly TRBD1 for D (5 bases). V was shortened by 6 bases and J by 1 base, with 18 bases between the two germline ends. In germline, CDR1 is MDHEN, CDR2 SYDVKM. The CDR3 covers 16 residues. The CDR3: CASSPQRAGRNTEAFF. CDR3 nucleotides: TGTGCCAGCAGCCCCCAAAGGGCAGGGCGGAACACTGAAGCTTTCTTT. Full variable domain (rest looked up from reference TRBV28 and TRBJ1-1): DVKVTQSSRYLVKRTGEKVFLECVQDMDHENMFWYRQDPGLGLRLIYFSYDVKMKEKGDIPEGYSVSREKKERFSLILESASTNQTSMYLCASSPQRAGRNTEAFFGQGTRLTVV.

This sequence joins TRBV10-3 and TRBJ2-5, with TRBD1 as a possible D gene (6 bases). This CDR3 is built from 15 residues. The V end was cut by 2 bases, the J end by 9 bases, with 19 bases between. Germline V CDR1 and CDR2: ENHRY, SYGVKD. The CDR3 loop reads CAISEKGDLQGPQYF. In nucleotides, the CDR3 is TGTGCCATCAGTGAGAAAGGAGATCTCCAGGGGCCCCAGTACTTC.

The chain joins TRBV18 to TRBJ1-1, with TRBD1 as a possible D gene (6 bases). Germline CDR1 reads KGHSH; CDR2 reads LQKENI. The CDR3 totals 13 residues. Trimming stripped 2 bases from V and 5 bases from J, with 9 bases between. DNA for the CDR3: TGTGCCAGCTCACCATCAGGGGATACTGAAGCTTTCTTT. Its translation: CASSPSGDTEAFF.

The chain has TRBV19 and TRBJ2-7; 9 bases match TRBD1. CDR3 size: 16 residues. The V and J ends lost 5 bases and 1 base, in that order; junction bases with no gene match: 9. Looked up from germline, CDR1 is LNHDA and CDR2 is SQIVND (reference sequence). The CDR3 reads CASSSQTGTGSYEQYF. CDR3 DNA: TGTGCCAGTAGTTCCCAAACCGGGACAGGGTCCTACGAGCAGTACTTC.

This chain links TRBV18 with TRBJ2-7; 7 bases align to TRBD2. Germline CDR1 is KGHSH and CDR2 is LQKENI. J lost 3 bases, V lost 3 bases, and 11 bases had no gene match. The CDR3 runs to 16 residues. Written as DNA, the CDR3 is TGTGCCAGCTCACCCCCCAGCGGGGAATATTTCTACGAGCAGTACTTC. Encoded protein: CASSPPSGEYFYEQYF.

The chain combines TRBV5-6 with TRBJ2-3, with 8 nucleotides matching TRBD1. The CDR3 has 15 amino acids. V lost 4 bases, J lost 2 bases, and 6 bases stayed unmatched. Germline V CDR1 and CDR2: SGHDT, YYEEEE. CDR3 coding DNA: TGTGCCAGCAGCCCCGGGACAGGCCACACAGATACGCAGTATTTT. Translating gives CASSPGTGHTDTQYF.

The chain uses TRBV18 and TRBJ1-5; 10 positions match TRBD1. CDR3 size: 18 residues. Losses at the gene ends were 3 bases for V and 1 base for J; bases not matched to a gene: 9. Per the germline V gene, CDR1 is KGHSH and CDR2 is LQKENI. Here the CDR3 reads CASSPGTGAPRSNQPQHF. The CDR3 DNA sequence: TGTGCCAGCTCACCGGGGACAGGGGCCCCTAGGAGCAATCAGCCCCAGCATTTT.

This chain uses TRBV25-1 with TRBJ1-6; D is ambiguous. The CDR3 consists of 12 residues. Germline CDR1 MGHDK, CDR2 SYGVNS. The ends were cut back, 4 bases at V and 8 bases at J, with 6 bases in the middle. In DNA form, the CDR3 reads TGTGCCAGCAGTGTAGAGCATTCACCCCTCCACTTT. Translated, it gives CASSVEHSPLHF.

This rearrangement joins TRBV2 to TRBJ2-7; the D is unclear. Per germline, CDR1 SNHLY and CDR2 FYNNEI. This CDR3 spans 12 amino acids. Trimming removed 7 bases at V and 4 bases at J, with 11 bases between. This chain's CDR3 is CASMGAHYEQYF. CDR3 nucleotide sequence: TGTGCCAGCATGGGCGCTCATTACGAGCAGTACTTC.

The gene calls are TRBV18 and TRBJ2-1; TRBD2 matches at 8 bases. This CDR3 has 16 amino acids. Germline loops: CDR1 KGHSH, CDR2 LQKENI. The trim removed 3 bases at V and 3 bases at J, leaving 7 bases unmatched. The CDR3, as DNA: TGTGCCAGCTCACCGGAGACGGGGGGGCTCTACAATGAGCAGTTCTTC. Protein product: CASSPETGGLYNEQFF. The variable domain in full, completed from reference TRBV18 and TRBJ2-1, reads NAGVMQNPRHLVRRRGQEARLRCSPMKGHSHVYWYRQLPEEGLKFMVYLQKENIIDESGMPKERFSAEFPKEGPSILRIQQVVRGDSAAYFCASSPETGGLYNEQFFGPGTRLTVL.

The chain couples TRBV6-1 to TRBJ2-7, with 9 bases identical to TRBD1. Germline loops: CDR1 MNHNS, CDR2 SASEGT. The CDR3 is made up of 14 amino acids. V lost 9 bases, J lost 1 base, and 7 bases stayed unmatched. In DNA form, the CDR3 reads TGTGCCAGTTCCCGACAGGGGGTTTCCTACGAGCAGTACTTC. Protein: CASSRQGVSYEQYF.